Here is one T cell receptor (beta chain) with its context. The sample comes from a study of breast tumors, draining lymph nodes, adjacent tissues. The V end lost 5 bases, the J end lost 7 bases, and 18 bases lay between the germline ends. Per the germline V gene, CDR1 is DFQATT and CDR2 is SNEGSKA (reference sequence). The CDR3 covers 13 residues. MiXCR was run by TCRdb on the multiplex PCR reads, yielding one entry per CDR3 protein. The sample holds 11,000 or so distinct CDR3 sequences, over 45% seen once. This clonotype was sampled from a female donor with breast cancer. Some clones in this sample may be carry-over from other donors' samples. The sample comprised breast tumor tissue. The rearrangement joins TRBV20-1 to TRBJ2-7, with a tentative D call TRBD2 (6 bases). As DNA, the CDR3 is TGCAGTGCTCCCTCCAGTGCAGGGAGGGAGCAGTACTTC. The encoded protein is CSAPSSAGREQYF.